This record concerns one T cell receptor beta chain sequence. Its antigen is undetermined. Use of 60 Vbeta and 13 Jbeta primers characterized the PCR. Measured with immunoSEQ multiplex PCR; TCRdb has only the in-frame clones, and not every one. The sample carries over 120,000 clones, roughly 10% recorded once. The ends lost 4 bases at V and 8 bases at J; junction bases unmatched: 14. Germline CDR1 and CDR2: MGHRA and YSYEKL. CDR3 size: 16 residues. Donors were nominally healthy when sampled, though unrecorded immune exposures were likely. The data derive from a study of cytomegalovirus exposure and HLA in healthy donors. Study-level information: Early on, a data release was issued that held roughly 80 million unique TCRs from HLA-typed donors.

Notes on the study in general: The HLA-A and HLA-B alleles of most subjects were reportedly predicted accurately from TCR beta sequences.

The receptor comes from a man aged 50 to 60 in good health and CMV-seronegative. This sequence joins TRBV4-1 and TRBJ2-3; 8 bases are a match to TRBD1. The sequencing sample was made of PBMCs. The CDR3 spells CASSPRTGQGLGTQYF. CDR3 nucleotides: TGCGCCAGCAGCCCGAGGACAGGGCAGGGGTTAGGTACGCAGTATTTT.